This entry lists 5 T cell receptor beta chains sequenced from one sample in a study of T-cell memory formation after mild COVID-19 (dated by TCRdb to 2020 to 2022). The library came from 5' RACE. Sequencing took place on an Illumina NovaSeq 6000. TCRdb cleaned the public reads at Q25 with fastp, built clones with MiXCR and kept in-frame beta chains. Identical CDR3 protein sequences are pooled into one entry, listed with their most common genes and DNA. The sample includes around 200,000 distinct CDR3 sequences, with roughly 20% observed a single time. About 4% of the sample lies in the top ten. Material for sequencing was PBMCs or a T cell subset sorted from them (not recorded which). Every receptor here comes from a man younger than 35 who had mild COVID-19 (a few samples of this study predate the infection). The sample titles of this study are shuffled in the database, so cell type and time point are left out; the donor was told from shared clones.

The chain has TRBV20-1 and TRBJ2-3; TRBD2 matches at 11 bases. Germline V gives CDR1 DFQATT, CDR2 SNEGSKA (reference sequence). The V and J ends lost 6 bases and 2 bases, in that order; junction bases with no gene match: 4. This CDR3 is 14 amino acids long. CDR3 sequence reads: CSAKLAGDTDTQYF. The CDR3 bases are TGCAGTGCCAAACTAGCGGGGGACACAGATACGCAGTATTTT.

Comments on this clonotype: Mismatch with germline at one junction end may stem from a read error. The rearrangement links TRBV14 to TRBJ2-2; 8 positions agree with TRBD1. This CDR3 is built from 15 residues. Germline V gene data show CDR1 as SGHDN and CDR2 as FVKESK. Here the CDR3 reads CASSQAQGDTGELFF. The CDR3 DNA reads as TGTGCCAGCAGTCAAGCACAGGGGGACACCGGGGAGCTGTTTTTT.

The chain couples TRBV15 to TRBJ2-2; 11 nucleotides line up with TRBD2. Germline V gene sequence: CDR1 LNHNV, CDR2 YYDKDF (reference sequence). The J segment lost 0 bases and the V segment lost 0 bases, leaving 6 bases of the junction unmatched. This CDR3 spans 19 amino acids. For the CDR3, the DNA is TGTGCCACCAGCAGAGATTGGTCTAGCGGGGGGTCGAACACCGGGGAGCTGTTTTTT. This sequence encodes CATSRDWSSGGSNTGELFF.

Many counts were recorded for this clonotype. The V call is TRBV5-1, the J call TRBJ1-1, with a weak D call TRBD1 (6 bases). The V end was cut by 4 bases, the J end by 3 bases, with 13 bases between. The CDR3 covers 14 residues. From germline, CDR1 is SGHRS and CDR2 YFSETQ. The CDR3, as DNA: TGCGCCAGCAGCACCAGGGGCTCGGACACTGAAGCTTTCTTT. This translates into CASSTRGSDTEAFF.

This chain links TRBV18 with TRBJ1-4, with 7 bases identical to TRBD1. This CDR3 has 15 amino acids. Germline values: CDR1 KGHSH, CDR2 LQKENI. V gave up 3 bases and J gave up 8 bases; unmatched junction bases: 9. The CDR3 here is CASSPQGGLSEKLFF. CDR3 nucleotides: TGTGCCAGCTCACCGCAGGGGGGCCTCTCGGAAAAACTGTTTTTT.